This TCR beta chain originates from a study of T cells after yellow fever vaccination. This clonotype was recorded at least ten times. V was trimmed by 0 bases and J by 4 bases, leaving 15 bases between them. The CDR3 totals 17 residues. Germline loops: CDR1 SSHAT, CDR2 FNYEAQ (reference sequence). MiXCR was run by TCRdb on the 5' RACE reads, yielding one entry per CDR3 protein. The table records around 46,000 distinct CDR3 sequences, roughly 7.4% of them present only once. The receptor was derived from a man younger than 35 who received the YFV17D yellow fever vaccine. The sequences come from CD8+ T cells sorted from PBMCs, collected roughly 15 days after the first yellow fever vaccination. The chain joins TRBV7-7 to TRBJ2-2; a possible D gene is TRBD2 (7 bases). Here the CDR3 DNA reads TGTGCCAGCAGCTTAGCCCCCGGGGGGCAGAGCACCGGGGAGCTGTTTTTT. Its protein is CASSLAPGGQSTGELFF. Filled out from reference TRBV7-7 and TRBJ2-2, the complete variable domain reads GAGVSQSPRYKVTKRGQDVTLRCDPISSHATLYWYQQALGQGPEFLTYFNYEAQPDKSGLPSDRFSAERPEGSISTLTIQRTEQRDSAMYRCASSLAPGGQSTGELFFGEGSRLTVL.